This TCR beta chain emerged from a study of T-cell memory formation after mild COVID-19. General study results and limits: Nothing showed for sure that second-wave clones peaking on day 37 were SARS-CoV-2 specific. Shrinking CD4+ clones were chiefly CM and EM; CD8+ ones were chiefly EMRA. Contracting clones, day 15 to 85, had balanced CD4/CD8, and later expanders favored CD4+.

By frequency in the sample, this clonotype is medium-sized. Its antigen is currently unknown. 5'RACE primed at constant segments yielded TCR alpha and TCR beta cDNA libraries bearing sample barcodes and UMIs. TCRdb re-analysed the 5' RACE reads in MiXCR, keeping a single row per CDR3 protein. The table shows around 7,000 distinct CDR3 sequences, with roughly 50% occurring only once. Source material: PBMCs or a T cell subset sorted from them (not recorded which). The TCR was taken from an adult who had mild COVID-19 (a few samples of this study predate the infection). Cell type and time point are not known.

CDR3 residues: CASSLVARTPYGYTF. The DNA of the CDR3 is TGTGCCAGCAGCTTAGTAGCCCGGACACCCTATGGCTACACCTTC. The chain employs TRBV7-2 and TRBJ1-2, with D possibly matching TRBD1 (5 bases). Germline V gene data show CDR1 as SGHTA and CDR2 as FQGNSA. The CDR3 extends over 15 amino acids. Between the trimmed V and J ends, which lost 1 base and 4 bases, there was a span of 13 bases.